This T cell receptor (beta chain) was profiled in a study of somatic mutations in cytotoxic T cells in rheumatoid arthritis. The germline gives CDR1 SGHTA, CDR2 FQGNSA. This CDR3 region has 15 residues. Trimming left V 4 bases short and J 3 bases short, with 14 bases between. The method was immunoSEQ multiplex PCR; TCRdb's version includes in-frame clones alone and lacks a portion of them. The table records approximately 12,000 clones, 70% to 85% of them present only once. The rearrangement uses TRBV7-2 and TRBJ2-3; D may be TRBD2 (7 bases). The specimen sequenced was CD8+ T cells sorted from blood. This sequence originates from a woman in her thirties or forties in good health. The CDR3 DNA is TGTGCCAGCAGCTCGGGGGGCTTTTGGACAGATACGCAGTATTTT. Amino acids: CASSSGGFWTDTQYF.